This passage covers 12 T cell receptor beta chains from one sample sequenced in a study of cytomegalovirus exposure and HLA in healthy donors. The PCR was carried out with 60 Vbeta primers and 13 Jbeta primers. TCRdb's copy holds only in-frame clones and misses some; the assay was immunoSEQ multiplex PCR. The data contain some 150,000 clones, around 83% of them seen just once; the ten biggest clones take up less than 2.5%. Sequenced input: PBMCs. The receptors derive from a woman under 30 in good health and CMV-seronegative.

This clone has a single count. The chain uses TRBV7-2 and TRBJ2-5, with D perhaps matching TRBD2 (6 bases). This CDR3 has 14 amino acids. Germline V CDR1 and CDR2: SGHTA, FQGNSA. The V and J ends lost 5 bases and 4 bases respectively, with 14 bases between them. CDR3 region: CASSGGTGRETQYF. The CDR3 DNA is TGTGCCAGCAGCGGGGGGACGGGGCGAGAGACCCAGTACTTC. The complete variable domain, with remaining parts taken from reference TRBV7-2 and TRBJ2-5, reads GAGVSQSPSNKVTEKGKDVELRCDPISGHTALYWYRQSLGQGLEFLIYFQGNSAPDKSGLPSDRFSAERTGGSVSTLTIQRTQQEDSAVYLCASSGGTGRETQYFGPGTRLLVL.

This rearrangement joins TRBV18 to TRBJ1-1; TRBD1 is a possible D gene (5 bases). The CDR3 loop spans 13 amino acids. The germline V and J ends were trimmed by 5 bases and 1 base, with 8 bases remaining between them. CDR1 and CDR2 from the germline V gene are KGHSH and LQKENI. CDR3 in DNA: TGTGCCAGCTCAACGACAGAGAACACTGAAGCTTTCTTT. Translation gives CASSTTENTEAFF.

V gene TRBV28 combines with J gene TRBJ2-1; TRBD1 matches at 8 bases. CDR1 is MDHEN and CDR2 is SYDVKM in the germline V gene. V was clipped by 4 bases and J by 9 bases; unmatched bases: 2. This CDR3 region has 12 residues. The CDR3 here is CASSSGGGEQFF. CDR3 coding DNA: TGTGCCAGCAGTTCAGGGGGCGGTGAGCAGTTCTTC.

The J gene is TRBJ2-1, the V gene TRBV9; TRBD2 aligns across 12 bases. The junction had 6 bases not matched to a gene; V was cut back by 4 bases and J by 4 bases. The CDR3 length is 16 residues. Per germline, CDR1 SGDLS and CDR2 YYNGEE. The CDR3 sequence is CASSPASGGAYNEQFF. CDR3 nucleotides: TGTGCCAGCAGCCCAGCTAGCGGGGGGGCATACAATGAGCAGTTCTTC.

The V gene is TRBV29-1, the J gene TRBJ2-2; 8 bases are shared with TRBD2. Unmatched junction bases numbered 5, after V lost 4 bases and J lost 4 bases. Per germline, CDR1 SQVTM and CDR2 ANQGSEA. This CDR3 spans 14 amino acids. The CDR3 DNA reads as TGCAGCGTTGCCCGCGGGAGGACCACCGGGGAGCTGTTTTTT. Translating it yields CSVARGRTTGELFF.

This clone was detected once. The gene calls are TRBV27 and TRBJ1-5; TRBD1 matches 7 bases. Germline-derived CDR1 and CDR2 are MNHEY and SMNVEV (reference sequence). CDR3 size: 14 residues. V was pared by 0 bases and J by 4 bases, with 0 bases of the junction left unmatched. The CDR3 sequence is CASSLSGQNQPQHF. As DNA, the CDR3 is TGTGCCAGCAGTTTATCGGGACAGAATCAGCCCCAGCATTTT.

This chain connects TRBV28 to TRBJ1-5; tentative D call: TRBD1 (6 bases). From germline, CDR1 is MDHEN and CDR2 SYDVKM. CDR3 length: 14 residues. Deletions cut 6 bases from V and 10 bases from J, with 19 bases between. The CDR3 nucleotides are TGTGCCAGCAGCCCCTACAGGGCTGGACGACCCCAGCATTTT. This gives the protein CASSPYRAGRPQHF.

The chain couples TRBV2 to TRBJ1-1; 8 bases map to TRBD1. Germline V CDR1 and CDR2: SNHLY, FYNNEI. Unmatched junction bases numbered 7, after V lost 4 bases and J lost 0 bases. The CDR3 is 16 residues long. The CDR3 region has the DNA TGTGCCAGCAGTGCAGAACAGGGGGGTTTGAACACTGAAGCTTTCTTT. Amino acid sequence: CASSAEQGGLNTEAFF.

This chain connects TRBV7-2 to TRBJ2-3; 7 bases map to TRBD2. Germline-derived CDR1 and CDR2 are SGHTA and FQGNSA. V gave up 1 base and J gave up 5 bases; unmatched junction bases: 3. The CDR3 runs to 14 residues. The CDR3 bases are TGTGCCAGCAGCTTAGGGGGAGGGCGAGATACGCAGTATTTT. It is translated as CASSLGGGRDTQYF.

The rearrangement links TRBV28 to TRBJ2-3; TRBD2 might be the D (6 bases). CDR3 length: 15 residues. Germline V gives CDR1 MDHEN, CDR2 SYDVKM. V lost 6 bases and J lost 4, with 17 bases in between. CDR3 sequence (DNA): TGTGCCAGCAGGACCGGACTTGGAGGGGCAGATACGCAGTATTTT. It encodes CASRTGLGGADTQYF.

V is TRBV28 and J is TRBJ1-2; tentative D call: TRBD1 (6 bases). This CDR3 comprises 14 residues. The ends were cut back, 6 bases at V and 9 bases at J, with 20 bases in the middle. CDR1 and CDR2 from the germline V gene are MDHEN and SYDVKM. In DNA, the CDR3 is TGTGCCAGCAGCCGAAGGGGGGGGGAACGGCGCTACACCTTC. Protein sequence: CASSRRGGERRYTF.

This chain links TRBV9 with TRBJ2-3, with TRBD2 matching over 10 bases. The CDR3 totals 16 residues. Germline V gene data show CDR1 as SGDLS and CDR2 as YYNGEE. Trimming at V came to 2 bases and at J to 5 bases, leaving 8 bases not matched to a gene. CDR3: CASSVGSGRAGDTQYF. The DNA for the CDR3 is TGTGCCAGCAGCGTTGGCAGCGGGAGGGCCGGAGATACGCAGTATTTT.